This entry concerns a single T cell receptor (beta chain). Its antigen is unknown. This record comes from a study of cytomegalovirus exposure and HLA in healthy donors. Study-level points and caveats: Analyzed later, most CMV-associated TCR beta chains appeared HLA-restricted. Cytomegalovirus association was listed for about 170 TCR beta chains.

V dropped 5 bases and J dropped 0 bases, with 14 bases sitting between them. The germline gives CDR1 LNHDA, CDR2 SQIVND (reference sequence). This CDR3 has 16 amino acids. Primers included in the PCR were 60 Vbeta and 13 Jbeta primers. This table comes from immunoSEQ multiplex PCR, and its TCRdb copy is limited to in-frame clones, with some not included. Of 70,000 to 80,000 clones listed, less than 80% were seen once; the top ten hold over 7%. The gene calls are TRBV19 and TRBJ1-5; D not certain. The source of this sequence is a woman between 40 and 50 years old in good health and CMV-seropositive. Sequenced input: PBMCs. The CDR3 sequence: CASSSPQGVSNQPQHF. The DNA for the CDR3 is TGTGCCAGTAGTTCCCCCCAAGGAGTTAGCAATCAGCCCCAGCATTTT.